This TCR beta chain was obtained from a study of cytomegalovirus exposure and HLA in healthy donors. Turning to the study itself: Approximately 190 million T cells yielded 117 million unique TCR beta sequences, as an earlier analysis found. General observations from the study: When analyzed later, the rates of TCR association showed variation by HLA locus, with DRB1 the most and HLA-C the fewest. The authors later found most CMV-associated TCR beta chains appeared HLA-restricted.

The CDR3 extends over 14 amino acids. V gave up 0 bases and J gave up 8 bases; unmatched junction bases: 3. CDR1 and CDR2 from the germline V gene are LNHNV and YYDKDF (reference sequence). The PCR employed 60 Vbeta primers together with 13 Jbeta primers. Sequencing used immunoSEQ multiplex PCR; TCRdb keeps in-frame clones, though not all of them. The sample shows around 140,000 clones, around 80% of them seen only once. To note about this clone: Its antigen remains unidentified.

Source material: PBMCs. The receptor comes from a woman in her twenties or thirties in good health and CMV-seronegative. The genes are TRBV15 and TRBJ1-2, with TRBD1 identical over 10 bases. CDR3 sequence: CATSREGDRGGYTF. CDR3 nucleotide sequence: TGTGCCACCAGCAGAGAGGGGGACAGGGGCGGCTACACCTTC.